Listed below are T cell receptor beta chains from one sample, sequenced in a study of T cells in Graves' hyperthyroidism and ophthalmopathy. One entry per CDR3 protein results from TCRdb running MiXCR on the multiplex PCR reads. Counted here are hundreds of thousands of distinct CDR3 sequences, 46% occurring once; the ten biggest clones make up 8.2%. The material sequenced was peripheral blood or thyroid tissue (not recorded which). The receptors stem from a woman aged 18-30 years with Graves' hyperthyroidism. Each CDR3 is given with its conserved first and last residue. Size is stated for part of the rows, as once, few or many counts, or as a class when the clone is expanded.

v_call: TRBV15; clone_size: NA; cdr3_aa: CATSSPYQDNYGYTF
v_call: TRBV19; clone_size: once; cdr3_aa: CASSRSGTSGANVLTF
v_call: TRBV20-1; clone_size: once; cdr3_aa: CSARTRASGANVLTF
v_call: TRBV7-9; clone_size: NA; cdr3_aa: CASSLRAGTSSYYEQYF
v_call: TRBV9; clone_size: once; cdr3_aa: CASSSEGNYGYTF
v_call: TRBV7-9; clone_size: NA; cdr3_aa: CASSPREHYEQYF
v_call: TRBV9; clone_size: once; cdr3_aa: CASSVDGTSAANTGELFF
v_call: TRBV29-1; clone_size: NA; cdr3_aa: CRQGSYEQYF
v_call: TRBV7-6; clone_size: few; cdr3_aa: CASTPIDPNEKLFF
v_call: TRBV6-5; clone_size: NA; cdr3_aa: CASSYGLQSHF
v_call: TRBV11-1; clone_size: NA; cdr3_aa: CASRKGRNYGYTF
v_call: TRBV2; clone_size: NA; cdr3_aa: CASNGRVSNQPQHF
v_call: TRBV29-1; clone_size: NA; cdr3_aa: CSVEGLAGNSPLHF
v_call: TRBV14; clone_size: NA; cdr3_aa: CASSQDRTGAYEQYF
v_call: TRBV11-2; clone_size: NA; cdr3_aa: CASSPSAGYTGELFF
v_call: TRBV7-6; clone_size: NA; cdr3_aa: CASSSPGGLRNTIYF
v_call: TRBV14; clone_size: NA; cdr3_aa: CASSQVRGIEAFF
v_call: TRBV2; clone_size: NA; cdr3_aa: CASRADTQETQYF
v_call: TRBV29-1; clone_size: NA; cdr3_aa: CSVRQGGRAYEQYF
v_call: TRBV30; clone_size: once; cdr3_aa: CAGLSTYEQYF
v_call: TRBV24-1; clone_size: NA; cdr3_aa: CATSERGLTGVETQYF
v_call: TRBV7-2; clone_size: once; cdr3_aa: CASSFPGEGETQYF
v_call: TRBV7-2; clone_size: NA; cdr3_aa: CASSLGTAAFF
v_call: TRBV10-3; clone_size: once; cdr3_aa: CAIRASGSYEQYF
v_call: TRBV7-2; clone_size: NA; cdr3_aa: CASSLSADRLYSQYF
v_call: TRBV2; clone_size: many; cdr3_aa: CASGPDRGETQYF
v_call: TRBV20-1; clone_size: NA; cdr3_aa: CSARTPGETQYF
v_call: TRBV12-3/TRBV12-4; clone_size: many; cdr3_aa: CASSLAVEGYTF
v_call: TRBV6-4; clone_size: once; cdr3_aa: CASRDRVKETQYF
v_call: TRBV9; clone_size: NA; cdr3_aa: CASSVAGTGDTEAFF
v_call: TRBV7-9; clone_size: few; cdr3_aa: CASSLVRHATNEKLFF
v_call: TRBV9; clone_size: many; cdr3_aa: CASSEGPGGGQPQHF
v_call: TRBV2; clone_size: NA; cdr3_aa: CASRGQGDDEQFF
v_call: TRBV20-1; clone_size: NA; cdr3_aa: CSASTGTGGPVPLHF
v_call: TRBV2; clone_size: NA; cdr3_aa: CASSGASQPQHF
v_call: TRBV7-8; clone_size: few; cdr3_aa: CASSLREALTGELFF
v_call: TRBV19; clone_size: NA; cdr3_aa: CASRATIGIYGYTF
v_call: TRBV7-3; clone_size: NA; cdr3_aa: CASSLARTKGTEAFF
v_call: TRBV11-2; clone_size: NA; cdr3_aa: CASAPGTFNEQYF
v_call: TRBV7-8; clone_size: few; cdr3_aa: CASSLAGTPLHF
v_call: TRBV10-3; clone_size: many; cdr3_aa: CAISESGADEQYF
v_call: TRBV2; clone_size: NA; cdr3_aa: CASSEVGRQGSYEKLFF
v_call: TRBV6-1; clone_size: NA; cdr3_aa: CASLPSQGGTEAFF
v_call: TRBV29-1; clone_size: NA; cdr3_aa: CSAGQGTMLRPAGYTF
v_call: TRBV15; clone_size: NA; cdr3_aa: CATSSAHGLVQETQYF
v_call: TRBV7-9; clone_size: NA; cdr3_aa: CASSSGTGGNEKLFF
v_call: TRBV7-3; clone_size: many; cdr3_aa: CASSTSGLAGAVQYF
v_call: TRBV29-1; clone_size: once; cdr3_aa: CSVELGRGNGYTF
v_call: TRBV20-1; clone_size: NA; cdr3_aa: CSAIHPSGSPEQYF
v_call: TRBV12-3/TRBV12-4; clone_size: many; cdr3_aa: CASSLANSPLHF
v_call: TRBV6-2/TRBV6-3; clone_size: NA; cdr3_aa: CASSYSSQGHYEQYF
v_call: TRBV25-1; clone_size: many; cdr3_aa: CASSQTSREQYF
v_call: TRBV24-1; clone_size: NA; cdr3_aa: CATSDNRGTGVNNEQFF
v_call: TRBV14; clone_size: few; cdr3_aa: CASSQGDRQVQFDEQYF
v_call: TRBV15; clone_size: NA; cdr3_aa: CATSSEALGSYDYTF
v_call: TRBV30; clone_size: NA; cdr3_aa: CAWSPDREDQPQHF